These T cell receptor beta chains were read from a single sample in a study of shared clonotypes between healthy human individuals. The protocol was immunoSEQ multiplex PCR, while the TCRdb copy is restricted to in-frame clones and leaves out a portion. This table has almost 750,000 clones, over 60% appearing once. The sample comprised memory CD4+ T cells sorted from blood. The receptors derive from a woman aged 25 to 39 in good health. Each CDR3 is given with its conserved first and last residue. The size field is filled for only some rows; it gives once, few, many or a size class.

clone_size: .; j_call: TRBJ1-1; v_call: TRBV19; cdr3_aa: CASSMTGQLNTEAFF
clone_size: few; j_call: TRBJ1-5; v_call: TRBV4-2; cdr3_aa: CASSQVTNQPQHF
clone_size: .; j_call: TRBJ1-5; v_call: TRBV30; cdr3_aa: CAWSGQGIWGNTPPQPQHF
clone_size: .; j_call: TRBJ1-1; v_call: TRBV5-4; cdr3_aa: CASSFQRGANTEAFF
clone_size: .; j_call: TRBJ2-5; v_call: TRBV5-1; cdr3_aa: CASSLESWETQYF
clone_size: .; j_call: TRBJ2-7; v_call: TRBV5-6; cdr3_aa: CASSLTSYEQYF
clone_size: few; j_call: TRBJ2-7; v_call: TRBV7-2; cdr3_aa: CASSLQQGVVYEQYF
clone_size: .; j_call: TRBJ2-1; v_call: TRBV7-6; cdr3_aa: CASSLALASGIYNEQFF
clone_size: few; j_call: TRBJ1-1; v_call: TRBV18; cdr3_aa: CASSPPGTEAFF
clone_size: .; j_call: TRBJ1-2; v_call: TRBV28; cdr3_aa: CASSFRVPRGGYTF
clone_size: .; j_call: TRBJ2-5; v_call: TRBV5-1; cdr3_aa: CASSLAGGLETQYF
clone_size: .; j_call: TRBJ2-5; v_call: TRBV7-9; cdr3_aa: CASSLPGQGRKETQYF
clone_size: .; j_call: TRBJ2-7; v_call: TRBV2; cdr3_aa: CASRRGGYEQYF
clone_size: .; j_call: TRBJ2-1; v_call: TRBV6-6; cdr3_aa: CASTNAGRIDEQFF
clone_size: .; j_call: TRBJ1-4; v_call: TRBV11-2; cdr3_aa: CASSFGQAEKLFF
clone_size: few; j_call: TRBJ2-3; v_call: TRBV28; cdr3_aa: CASSPTSTDTQYF
clone_size: .; j_call: TRBJ1-4; v_call: TRBV6-5; cdr3_aa: CASSARALGEKLFF
clone_size: .; j_call: TRBJ2-6; v_call: TRBV7-9; cdr3_aa: CASSLAQRLRGANVLTF
clone_size: few; j_call: TRBJ2-1; v_call: TRBV2; cdr3_aa: CASSERLAGANEQFF
clone_size: .; j_call: .; v_call: TRBV7-9; cdr3_aa: CASSLVMGLSSYEQYF
clone_size: .; j_call: TRBJ2-3; v_call: TRBV2; cdr3_aa: CASSEQRWTDTQYF
clone_size: few; j_call: TRBJ1-1; v_call: TRBV5-1; cdr3_aa: CASSLEVTGLTEAFF
clone_size: once; j_call: TRBJ1-1; v_call: TRBV11-2; cdr3_aa: CASSLKFTGTGDTEAFF
clone_size: .; j_call: TRBJ2-7; v_call: TRBV29-1; cdr3_aa: CSVEGGGVPSYEQYF
clone_size: few; j_call: TRBJ2-4; v_call: TRBV5-6; cdr3_aa: CASSRFVTVELAKNIQYF
clone_size: .; j_call: TRBJ1-1; v_call: TRBV28; cdr3_aa: CASRGGENTEAFF
clone_size: few; j_call: TRBJ1-4; v_call: TRBV7-9; cdr3_aa: CASSSYETDPMNEKLFF